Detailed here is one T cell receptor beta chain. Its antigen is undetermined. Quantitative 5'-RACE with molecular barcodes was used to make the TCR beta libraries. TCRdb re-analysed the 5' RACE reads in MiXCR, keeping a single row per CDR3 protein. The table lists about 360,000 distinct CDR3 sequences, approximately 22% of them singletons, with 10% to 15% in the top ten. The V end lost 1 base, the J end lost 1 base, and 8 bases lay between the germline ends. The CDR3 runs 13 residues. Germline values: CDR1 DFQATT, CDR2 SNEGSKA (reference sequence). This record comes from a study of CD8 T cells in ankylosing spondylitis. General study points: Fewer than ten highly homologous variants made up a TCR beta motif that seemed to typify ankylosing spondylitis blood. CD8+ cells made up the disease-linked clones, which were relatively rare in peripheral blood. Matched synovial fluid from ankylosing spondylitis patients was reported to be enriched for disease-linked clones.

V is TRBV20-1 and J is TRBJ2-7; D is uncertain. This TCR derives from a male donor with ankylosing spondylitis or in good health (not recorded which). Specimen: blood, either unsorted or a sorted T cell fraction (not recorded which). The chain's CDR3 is CSARGMASYEQYF. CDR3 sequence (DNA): TGCAGTGCTAGAGGGATGGCGTCCTACGAGCAGTACTTC.